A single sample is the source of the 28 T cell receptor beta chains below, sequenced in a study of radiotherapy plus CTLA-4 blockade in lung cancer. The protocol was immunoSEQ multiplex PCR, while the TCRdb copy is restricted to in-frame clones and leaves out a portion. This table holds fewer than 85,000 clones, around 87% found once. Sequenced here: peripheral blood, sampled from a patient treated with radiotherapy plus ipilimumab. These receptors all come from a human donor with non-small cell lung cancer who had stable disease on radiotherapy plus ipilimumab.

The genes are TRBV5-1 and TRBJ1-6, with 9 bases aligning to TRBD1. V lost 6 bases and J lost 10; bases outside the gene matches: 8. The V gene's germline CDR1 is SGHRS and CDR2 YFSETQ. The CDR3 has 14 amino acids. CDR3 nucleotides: TGCGCCAGCAAGACCGGGACAGGGCCCTCACCCCTCCACTTT. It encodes CASKTGTGPSPLHF.

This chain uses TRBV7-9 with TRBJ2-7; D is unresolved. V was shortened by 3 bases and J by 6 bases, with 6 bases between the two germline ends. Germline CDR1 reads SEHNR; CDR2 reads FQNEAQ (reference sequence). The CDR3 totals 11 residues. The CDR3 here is CASSLAVEQYF. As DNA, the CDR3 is TGTGCCAGCAGCTTGGCGGTCGAGCAGTACTTC.

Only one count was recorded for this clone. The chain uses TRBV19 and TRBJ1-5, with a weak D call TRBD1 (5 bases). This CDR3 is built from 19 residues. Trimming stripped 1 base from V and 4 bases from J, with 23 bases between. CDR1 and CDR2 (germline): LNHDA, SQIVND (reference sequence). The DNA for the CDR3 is TGTGCCAGTAGTATAGTCTGGCCGGGGGAACGGGGACGGAATCAGCCCCAGCATTTT. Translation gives CASSIVWPGERGRNQPQHF.

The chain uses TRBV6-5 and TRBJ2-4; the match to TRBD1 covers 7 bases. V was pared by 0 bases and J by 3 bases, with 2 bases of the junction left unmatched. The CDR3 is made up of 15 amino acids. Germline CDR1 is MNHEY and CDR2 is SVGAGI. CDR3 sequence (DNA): TGTGCCAGCAGTTACTCGAACAGGGGCAAAAACATTCAGTACTTC. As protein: CASSYSNRGKNIQYF.

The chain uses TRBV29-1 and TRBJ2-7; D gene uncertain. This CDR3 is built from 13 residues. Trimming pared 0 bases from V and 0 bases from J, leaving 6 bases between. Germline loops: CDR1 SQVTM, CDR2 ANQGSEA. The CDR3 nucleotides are TGCAGCGTTGAAGAGGGCTTCTCCTACGAGCAGTACTTC. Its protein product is CSVEEGFSYEQYF.

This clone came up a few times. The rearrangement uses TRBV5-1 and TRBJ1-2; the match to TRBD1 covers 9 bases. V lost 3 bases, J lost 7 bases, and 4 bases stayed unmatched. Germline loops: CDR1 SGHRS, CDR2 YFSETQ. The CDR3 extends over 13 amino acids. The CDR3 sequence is CASSSGQGAGYTF. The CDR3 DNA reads TGCGCCAGCAGCTCGGGACAGGGAGCTGGCTACACCTTC.

This CDR3 reads CASGGRGRSGANVLTF. DNA of the CDR3: TGTGCCTCGGGGGGCAGGGGGCGTTCCGGGGCCAACGTCCTGACTTTC. V usage is TRBV30 and J usage is TRBJ2-6; D might be TRBD1 (8 bases). Trimming shortened V by 7 bases and J by 4 bases, and 20 bases separated the two germline ends. Germline V gives CDR1 GTSNPN, CDR2 SVGIG (reference sequence). This CDR3 has 16 residues.

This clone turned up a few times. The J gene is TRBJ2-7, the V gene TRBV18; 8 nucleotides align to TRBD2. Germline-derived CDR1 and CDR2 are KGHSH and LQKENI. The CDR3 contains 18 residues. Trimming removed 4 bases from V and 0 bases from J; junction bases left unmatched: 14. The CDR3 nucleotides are TGTGCCAGCTCACTCCGACGGTTAGGTAGCGGGACCTCCTACGAGCAGTACTTC. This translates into CASSLRRLGSGTSYEQYF.

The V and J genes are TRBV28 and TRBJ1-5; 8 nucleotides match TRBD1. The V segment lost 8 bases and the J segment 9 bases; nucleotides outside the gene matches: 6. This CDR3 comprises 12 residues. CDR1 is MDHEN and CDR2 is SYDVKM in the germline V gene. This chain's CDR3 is CASFDRGRPQHF. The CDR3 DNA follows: TGTGCCAGCTTCGACAGGGGAAGGCCCCAGCATTTT.

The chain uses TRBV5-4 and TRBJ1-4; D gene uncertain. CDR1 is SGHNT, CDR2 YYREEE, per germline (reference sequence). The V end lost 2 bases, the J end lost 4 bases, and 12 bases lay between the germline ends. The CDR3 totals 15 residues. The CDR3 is CASSFGQASNEKLFF. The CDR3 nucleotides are TGTGCCAGCAGCTTCGGGCAGGCGAGTAATGAAAAACTGTTTTTT.

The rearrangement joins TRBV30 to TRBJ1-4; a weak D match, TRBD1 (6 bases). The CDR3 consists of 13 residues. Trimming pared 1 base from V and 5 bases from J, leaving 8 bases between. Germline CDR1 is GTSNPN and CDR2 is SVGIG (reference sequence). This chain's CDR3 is CAWSGQGNEKLFF. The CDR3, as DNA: TGTGCCTGGAGTGGGCAGGGGAATGAAAAACTGTTTTTT.

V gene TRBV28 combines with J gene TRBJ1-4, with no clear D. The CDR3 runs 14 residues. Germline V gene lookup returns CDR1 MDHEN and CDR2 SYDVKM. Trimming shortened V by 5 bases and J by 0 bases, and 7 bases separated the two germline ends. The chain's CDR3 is CASSPYATNEKLFF. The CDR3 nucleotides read TGTGCCAGCAGTCCGTATGCAACTAATGAAAAACTGTTTTTT.

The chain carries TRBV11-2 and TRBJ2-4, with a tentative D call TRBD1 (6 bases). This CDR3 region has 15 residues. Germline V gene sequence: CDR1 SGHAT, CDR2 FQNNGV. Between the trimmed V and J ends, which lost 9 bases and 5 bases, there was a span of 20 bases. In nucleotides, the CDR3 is TGTGCCAGTCAGCCTAAGTGGGGGCAGCAAAACATTCAGTACTTC. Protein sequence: CASQPKWGQQNIQYF.

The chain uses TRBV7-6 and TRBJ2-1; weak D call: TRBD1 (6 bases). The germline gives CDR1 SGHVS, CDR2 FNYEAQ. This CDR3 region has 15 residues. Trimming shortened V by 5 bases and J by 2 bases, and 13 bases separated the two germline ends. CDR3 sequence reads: CASSTQGQTYNEQFF. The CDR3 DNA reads TGTGCCAGCAGCACACAGGGACAAACCTACAATGAGCAGTTCTTC. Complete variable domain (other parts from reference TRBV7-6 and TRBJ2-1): GAGVSQSPRYKVTKRGQDVALRCDPISGHVSLYWYRQALGQGPEFLTYFNYEAQQDKSGLPNDRFSAERPEGSISTLTIQRTEQRDSAMYRCASSTQGQTYNEQFFGPGTRLTVL.

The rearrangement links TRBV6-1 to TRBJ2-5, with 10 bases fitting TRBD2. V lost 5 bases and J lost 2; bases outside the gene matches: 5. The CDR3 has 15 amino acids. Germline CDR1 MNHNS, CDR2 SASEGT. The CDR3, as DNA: TGTGCCAGCAGTTTACCGACTAGCGGGCAAGAGACCCAGTACTTC. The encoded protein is CASSLPTSGQETQYF.

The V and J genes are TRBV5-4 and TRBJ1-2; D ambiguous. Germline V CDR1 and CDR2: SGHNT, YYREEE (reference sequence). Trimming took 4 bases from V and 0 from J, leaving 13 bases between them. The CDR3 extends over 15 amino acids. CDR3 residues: CASSLSRASNYGYTF. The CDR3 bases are TGTGCCAGCAGCCTCTCCCGGGCCTCTAACTATGGCTACACCTTC.

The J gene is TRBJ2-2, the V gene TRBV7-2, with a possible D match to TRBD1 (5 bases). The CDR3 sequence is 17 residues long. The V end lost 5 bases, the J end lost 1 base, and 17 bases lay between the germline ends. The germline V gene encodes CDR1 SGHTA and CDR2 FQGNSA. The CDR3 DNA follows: TGTGCCAGCAGCCCAAATGTCCGGACAAAGAACACCGGGGAGCTGTTTTTT. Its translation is CASSPNVRTKNTGELFF.

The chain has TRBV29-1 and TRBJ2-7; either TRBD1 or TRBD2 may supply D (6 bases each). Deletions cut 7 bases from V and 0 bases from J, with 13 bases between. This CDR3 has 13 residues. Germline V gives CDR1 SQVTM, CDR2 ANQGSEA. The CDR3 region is CSAGGGNSYEQYF. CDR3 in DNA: TGCAGCGCCGGGGGCGGGAACTCCTACGAGCAGTACTTC.

The CDR3 protein is CASGPPDRASWEMENIQYF. In nucleotides, the CDR3 is TGTGCCAGCGGACCCCCCGACAGAGCAAGTTGGGAGATGGAAAACATTCAGTACTTC. V and J are TRBV27 and TRBJ2-4; TRBD1 or TRBD2 may be the D gene (5 bases each). V was trimmed by 8 bases and J by 5 bases, leaving 31 bases between them. CDR3 length: 19 residues. CDR1 is MNHEY and CDR2 is SMNVEV in the germline V gene (reference sequence).

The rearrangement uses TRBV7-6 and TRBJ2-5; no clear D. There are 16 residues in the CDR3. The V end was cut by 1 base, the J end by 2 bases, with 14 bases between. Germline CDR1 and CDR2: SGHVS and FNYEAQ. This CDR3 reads CASSLEYNWGQETQYF. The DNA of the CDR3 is TGTGCCAGCAGCTTAGAGTACAACTGGGGACAAGAGACCCAGTACTTC.

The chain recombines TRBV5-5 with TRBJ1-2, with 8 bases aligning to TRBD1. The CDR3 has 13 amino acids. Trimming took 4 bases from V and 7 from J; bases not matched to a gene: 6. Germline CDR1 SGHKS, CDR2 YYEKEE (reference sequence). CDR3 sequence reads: CASSADRVSGYTF. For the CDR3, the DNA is TGTGCCAGCAGCGCGGACAGGGTTAGTGGCTACACCTTC.

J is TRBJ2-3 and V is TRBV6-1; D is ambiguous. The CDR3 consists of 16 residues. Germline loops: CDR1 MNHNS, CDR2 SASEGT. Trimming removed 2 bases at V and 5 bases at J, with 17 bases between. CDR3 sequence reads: CASSELPLRRLDTQYF. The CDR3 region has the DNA TGTGCCAGCAGTGAATTACCCCTCAGGCGGCTAGATACGCAGTATTTT.

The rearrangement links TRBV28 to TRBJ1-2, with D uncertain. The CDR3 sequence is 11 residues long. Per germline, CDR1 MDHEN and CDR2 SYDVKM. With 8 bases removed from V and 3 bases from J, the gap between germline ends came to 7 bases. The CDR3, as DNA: TGTGCCAGCGGGGAGGACTATGGCTACACCTTC. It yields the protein CASGEDYGYTF.

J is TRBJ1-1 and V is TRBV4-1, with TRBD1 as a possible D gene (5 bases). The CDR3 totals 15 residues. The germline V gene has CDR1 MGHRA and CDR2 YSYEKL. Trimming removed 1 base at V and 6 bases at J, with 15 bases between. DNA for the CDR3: TGCGCCAGCAGCCAAGCCCCCGGGGGGGGTCCTGAAGCTTTCTTT. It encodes CASSQAPGGGPEAFF.

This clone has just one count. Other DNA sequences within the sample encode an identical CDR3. The chain's CDR3 is CASSPRRLSPLYF. In DNA, the CDR3 is TGTGCCAGCAGCCCGAGGCGCCTTAGTCCGCTGTACTTC. The rearrangement joins TRBV11-3 to TRBJ2-7, with D unclear. Germline lookup yields CDR1 SGHNT and CDR2 YENEEA. The germline V and J ends were trimmed by 5 bases and 12 bases, with 20 bases remaining between them. The CDR3 has 13 residues. The whole variable domain, filled in from reference TRBV11-3 and TRBJ2-7, reads EAGVVQSPRYKIIEKKQPVAFWCNPISGHNTLYWYLQNLGQGPELLIRYENEEAVDDSQLPKDRFSAERLKGVDSTLKIQPAELGDSAVYLCASSPRRLSPLYFGPGTRLTVT.

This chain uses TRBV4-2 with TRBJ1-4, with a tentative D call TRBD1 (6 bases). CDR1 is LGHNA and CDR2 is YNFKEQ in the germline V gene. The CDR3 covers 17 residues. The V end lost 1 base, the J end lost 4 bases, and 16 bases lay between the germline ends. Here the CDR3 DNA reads TGTGCCAGCAGCCAAGGGAAGGGGACACGGGATAATGAAAAACTGTTTTTT. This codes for CASSQGKGTRDNEKLFF.

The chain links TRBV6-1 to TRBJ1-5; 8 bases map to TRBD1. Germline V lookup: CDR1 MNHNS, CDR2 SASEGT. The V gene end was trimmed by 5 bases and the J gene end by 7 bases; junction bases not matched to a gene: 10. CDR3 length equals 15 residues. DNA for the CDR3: TGTGCCAGCAGTCGACAGGGGTTGGAGCAACAGCCCCAGCATTTT. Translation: CASSRQGLEQQPQHF.

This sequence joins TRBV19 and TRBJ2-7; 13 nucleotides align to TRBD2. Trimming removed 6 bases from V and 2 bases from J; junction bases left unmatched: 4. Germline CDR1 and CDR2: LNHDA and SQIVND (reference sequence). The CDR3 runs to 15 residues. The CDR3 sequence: CASSPGTSGTYEQYF. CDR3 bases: TGTGCCAGTAGCCCTGGGACTAGCGGGACCTACGAGCAGTACTTC.